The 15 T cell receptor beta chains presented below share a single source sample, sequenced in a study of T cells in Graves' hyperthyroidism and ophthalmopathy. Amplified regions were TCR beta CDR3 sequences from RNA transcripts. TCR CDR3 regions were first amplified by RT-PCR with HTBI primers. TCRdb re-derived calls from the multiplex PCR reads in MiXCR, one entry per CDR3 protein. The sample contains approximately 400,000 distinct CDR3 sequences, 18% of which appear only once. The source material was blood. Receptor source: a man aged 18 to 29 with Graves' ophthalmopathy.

The CDR3 sequence is CATSRGNLVDFVSGFTQQFF. The CDR3, as DNA: TGTGCCACCAGCAGAGGGAACTTGGTTGATTTCGTCTCTGGGTTTACCCAACAGTTCTTC. V and J are TRBV15 and TRBJ2-1; D ambiguous. This CDR3 has 20 residues. V was clipped by 1 base and J by 13 bases, with 35 bases between them. Germline V gives CDR1 LNHNV, CDR2 YYDKDF (reference sequence).

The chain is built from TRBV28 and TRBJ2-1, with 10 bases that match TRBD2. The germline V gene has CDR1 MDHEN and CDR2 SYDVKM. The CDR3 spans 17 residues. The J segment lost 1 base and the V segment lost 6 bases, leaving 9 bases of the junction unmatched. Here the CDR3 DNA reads TGTGCCAGCAGCCACCCACTAGCGGGGAGGTCCTACAATGAGCAGTTCTTC. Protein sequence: CASSHPLAGRSYNEQFF.

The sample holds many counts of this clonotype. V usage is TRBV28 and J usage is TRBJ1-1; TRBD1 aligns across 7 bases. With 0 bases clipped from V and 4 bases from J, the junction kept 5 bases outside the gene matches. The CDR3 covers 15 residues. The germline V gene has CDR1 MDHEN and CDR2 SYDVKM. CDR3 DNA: TGTGCCAGCAGTTTATGGGCAGGGGGGGGCACTGAAGCTTTCTTT. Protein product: CASSLWAGGGTEAFF.

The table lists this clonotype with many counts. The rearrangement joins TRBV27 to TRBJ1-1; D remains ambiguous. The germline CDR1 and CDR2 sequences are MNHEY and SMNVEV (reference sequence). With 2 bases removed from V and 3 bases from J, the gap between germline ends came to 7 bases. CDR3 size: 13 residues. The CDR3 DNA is TGTGCCAGCAGTTTAGGTCCCTACACTGAAGCTTTCTTT. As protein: CASSLGPYTEAFF.

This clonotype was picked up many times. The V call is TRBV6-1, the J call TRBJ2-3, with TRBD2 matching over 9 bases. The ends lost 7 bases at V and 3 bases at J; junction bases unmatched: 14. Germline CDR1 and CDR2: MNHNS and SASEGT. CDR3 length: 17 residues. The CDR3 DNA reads TGTGCCAGCACCTTCAGGGCCCTAGCGGGGTGGACAGATACGCAGTATTTT. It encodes CASTFRALAGWTDTQYF.

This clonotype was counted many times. As DNA, the CDR3 is TGTGCCAGCAGTGAAGACGGGGGCGAGCAGTACTTC. Amino acids: CASSEDGGEQYF. This chain joins TRBV6-1 and TRBJ2-7, with D maybe TRBD2 (6 bases). The CDR3 totals 12 residues. CDR1 and CDR2 (germline): MNHNS, SASEGT. V lost 1 base, J lost 6 bases, and 7 bases lay in between.

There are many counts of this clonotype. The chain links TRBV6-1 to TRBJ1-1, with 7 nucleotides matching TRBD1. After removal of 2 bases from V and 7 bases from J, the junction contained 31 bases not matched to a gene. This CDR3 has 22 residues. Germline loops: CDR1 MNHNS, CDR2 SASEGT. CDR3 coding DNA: TGTGCCAGCAGTGAACCAACAGGGACAGTAGCGGTCCGGGATTTAATCTGGGGTGAAGCTTTCTTT. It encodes CASSEPTGTVAVRDLIWGEAFF.

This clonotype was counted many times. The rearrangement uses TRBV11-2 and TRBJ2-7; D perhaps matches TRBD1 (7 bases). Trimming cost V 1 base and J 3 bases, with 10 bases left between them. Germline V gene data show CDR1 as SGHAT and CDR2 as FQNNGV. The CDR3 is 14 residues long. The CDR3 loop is CASSLAGGGYEQYF. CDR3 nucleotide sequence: TGTGCCAGCAGCTTAGCAGGGGGAGGCTACGAGCAGTACTTC.

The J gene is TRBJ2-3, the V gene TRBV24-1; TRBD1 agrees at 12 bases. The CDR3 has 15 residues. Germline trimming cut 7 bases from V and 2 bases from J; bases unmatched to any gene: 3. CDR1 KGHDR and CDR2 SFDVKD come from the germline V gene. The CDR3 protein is CATRGTGGITDTQYF. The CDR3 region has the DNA TGTGCCACCAGGGGGACAGGGGGCATCACAGATACGCAGTATTTT.

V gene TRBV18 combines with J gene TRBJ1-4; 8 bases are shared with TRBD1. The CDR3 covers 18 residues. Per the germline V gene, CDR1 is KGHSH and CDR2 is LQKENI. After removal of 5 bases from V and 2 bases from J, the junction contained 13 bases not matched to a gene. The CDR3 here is CASSRSDRAEGTNEKLFF. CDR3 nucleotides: TGTGCCAGCTCAAGATCGGACAGGGCAGAAGGGACTAATGAAAAACTGTTTTTT.

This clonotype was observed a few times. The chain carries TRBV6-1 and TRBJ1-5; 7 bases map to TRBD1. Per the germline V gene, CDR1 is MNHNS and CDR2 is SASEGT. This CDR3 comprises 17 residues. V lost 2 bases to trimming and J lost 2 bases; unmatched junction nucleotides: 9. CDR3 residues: CASSECRGQGCNQPQHF. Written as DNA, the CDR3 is TGTGCCAGCAGTGAATGTAGGGGGCAGGGTTGCAATCAGCCCCAGCATTTT.

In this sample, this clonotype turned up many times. The CDR3 nucleotides are TGTGCCAGCAGTTGGGCAGGGGATGGCTACACCTTC. Its protein is CASSWAGDGYTF. The V call is TRBV12-3 or TRBV12-4, the J call TRBJ1-2, with D possibly TRBD1 on 6 matching bases. Trimming removed 4 bases at V and 6 bases at J, with 9 bases between. The CDR3 totals 12 residues.

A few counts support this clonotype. In DNA form, the CDR3 reads TGTGCCAGCAGTTCGGCGTTAAGCTCCTATAATTCACCCCTCCACTTT. Translation: CASSSALSSYNSPLHF. This rearrangement joins TRBV6-1 to TRBJ1-6, with no clear D. Trimming pared 5 bases from V and 0 bases from J, leaving 11 bases between. The germline gives CDR1 MNHNS, CDR2 SASEGT. The CDR3 totals 16 residues.

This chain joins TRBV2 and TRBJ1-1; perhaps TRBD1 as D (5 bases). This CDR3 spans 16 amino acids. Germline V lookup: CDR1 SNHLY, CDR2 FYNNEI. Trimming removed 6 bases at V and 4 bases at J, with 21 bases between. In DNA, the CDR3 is TGTGCCAGCAGCCCCTCTTTGGGGGATGGGGGCACTGAAGCTTTCTTT. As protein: CASSPSLGDGGTEAFF.

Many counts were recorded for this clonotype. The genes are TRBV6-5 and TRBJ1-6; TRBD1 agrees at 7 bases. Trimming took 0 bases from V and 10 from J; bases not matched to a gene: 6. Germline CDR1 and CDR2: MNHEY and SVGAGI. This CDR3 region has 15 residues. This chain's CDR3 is CASSYSWTGASPLHF. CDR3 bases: TGTGCCAGCAGTTACTCTTGGACAGGCGCGTCACCCCTCCACTTT.